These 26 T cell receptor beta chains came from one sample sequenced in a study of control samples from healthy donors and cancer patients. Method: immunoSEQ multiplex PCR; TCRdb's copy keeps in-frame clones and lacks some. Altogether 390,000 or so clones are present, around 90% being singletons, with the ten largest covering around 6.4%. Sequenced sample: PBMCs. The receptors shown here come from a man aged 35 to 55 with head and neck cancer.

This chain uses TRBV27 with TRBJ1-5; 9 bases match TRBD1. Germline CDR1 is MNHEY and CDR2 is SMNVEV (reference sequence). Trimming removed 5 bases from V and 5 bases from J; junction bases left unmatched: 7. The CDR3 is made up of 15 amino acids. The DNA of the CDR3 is TGTGCCAGCAGTCTAAGGACAGGGGCCGATCAGCCCCAGCATTTT. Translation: CASSLRTGADQPQHF.

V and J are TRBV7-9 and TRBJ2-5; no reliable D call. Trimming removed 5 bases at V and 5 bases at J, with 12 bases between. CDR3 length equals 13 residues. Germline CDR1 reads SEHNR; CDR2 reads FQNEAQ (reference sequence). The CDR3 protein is CASSPPRQETQYF. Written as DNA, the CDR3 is TGTGCCAGCAGCCCCCCTCGTCAGGAGACCCAGTACTTC. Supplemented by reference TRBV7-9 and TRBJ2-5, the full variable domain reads DTGVSQNPRHKITKRGQNVTFRCDPISEHNRLYWYRQTLGQGPEFLTYFQNEAQLEKSRLLSDRFSAERPKGSFSTLEIQRTEQGDSAMYLCASSPPRQETQYFGPGTRLLVL.

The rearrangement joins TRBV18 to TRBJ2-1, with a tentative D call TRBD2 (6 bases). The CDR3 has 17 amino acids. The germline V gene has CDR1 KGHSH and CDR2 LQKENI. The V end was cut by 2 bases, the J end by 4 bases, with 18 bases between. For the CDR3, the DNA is TGTGCCAGCTCACCAAGGTCTGGGTCGGGGGTTTACAATGAGCAGTTCTTC. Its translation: CASSPRSGSGVYNEQFF.

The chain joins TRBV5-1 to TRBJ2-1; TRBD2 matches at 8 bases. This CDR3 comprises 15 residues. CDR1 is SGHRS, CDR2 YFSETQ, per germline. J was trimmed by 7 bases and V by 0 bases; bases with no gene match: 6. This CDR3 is CASSLGSGGGNEQFF. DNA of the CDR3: TGCGCCAGCAGCTTGGGAAGCGGGGGTGGGAATGAGCAGTTCTTC.

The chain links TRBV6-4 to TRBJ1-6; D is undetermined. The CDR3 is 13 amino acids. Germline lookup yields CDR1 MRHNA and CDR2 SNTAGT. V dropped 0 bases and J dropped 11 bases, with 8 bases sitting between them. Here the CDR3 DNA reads TGTGCCAGCAGTGACTCAGGCGTCGCACCCCTCCACTTT. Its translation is CASSDSGVAPLHF.

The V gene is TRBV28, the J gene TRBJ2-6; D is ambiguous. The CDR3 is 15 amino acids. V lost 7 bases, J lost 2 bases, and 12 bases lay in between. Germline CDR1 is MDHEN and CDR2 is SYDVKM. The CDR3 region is CASMLITAGANVLTF. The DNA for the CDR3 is TGTGCCAGCATGCTGATTACGGCTGGGGCCAACGTCCTGACTTTC.

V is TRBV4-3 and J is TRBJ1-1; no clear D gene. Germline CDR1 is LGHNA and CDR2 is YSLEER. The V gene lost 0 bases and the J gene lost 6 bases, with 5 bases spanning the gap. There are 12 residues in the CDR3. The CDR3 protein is CASSQDKAEAFF. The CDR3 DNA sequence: TGCGCCAGCAGCCAAGATAAAGCTGAAGCTTTCTTT.

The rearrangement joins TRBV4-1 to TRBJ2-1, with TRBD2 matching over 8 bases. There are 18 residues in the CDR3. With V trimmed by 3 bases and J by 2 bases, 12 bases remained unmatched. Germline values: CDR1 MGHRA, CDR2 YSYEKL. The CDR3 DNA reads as TGCGCCAGCAGCCACCTACTGAAGGGGACTAGACCCTACAATGAGCAGTTCTTC. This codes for CASSHLLKGTRPYNEQFF.

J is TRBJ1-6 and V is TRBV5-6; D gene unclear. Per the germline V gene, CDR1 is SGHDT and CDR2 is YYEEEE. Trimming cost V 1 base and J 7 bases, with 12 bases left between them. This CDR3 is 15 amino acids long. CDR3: CASSLFSVGNSPLHF. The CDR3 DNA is TGTGCCAGCAGCTTGTTCTCTGTGGGGAATTCACCCCTCCACTTT.

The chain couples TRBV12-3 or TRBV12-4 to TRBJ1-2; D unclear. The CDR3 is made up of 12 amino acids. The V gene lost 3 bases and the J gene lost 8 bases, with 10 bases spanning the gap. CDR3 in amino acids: CASSLGGGGYTF. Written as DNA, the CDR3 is TGTGCCAGCAGTTTGGGTGGAGGGGGCTACACCTTC.

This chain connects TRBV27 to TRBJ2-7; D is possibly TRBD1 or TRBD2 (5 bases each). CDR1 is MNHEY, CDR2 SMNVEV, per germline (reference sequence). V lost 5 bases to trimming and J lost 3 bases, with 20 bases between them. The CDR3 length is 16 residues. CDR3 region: CASSPNRGVKIYEQYF. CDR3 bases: TGTGCCAGCAGTCCGAACCGAGGGGTAAAAATCTACGAGCAGTACTTC.

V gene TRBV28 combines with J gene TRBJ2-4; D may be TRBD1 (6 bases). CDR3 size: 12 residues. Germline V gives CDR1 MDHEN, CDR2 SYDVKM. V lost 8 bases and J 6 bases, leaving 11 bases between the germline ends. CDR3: CASQGPGNIQYF. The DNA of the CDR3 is TGTGCCAGCCAGGGGCCAGGAAACATTCAGTACTTC.

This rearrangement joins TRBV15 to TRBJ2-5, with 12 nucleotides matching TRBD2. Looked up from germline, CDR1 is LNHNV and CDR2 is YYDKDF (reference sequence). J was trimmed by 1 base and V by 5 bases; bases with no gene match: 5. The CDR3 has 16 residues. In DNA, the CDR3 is TGTGCCACCAGCTCCGGACTAGCGGGAACCCAAGAGACCCAGTACTTC. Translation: CATSSGLAGTQETQYF.

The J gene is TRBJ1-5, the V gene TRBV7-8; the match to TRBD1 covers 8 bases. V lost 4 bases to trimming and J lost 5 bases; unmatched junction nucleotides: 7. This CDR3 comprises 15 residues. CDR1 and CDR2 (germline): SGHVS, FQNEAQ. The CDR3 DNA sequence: TGTGCCAGCAGCTCCTATGCAGGGGGCGATCAGCCCCAGCATTTT. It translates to CASSSYAGGDQPQHF.

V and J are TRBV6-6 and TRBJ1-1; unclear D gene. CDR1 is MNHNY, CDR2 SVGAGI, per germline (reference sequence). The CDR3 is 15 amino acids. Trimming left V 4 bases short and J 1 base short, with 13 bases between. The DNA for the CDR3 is TGTGCCAGCAGTTCACGGGCCGCTACGAACACTGAAGCTTTCTTT. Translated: CASSSRAATNTEAFF.

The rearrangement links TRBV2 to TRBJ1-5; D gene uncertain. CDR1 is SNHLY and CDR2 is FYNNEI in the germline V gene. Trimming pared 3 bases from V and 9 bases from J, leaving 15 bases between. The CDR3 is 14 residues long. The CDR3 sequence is CASSESRTLGPQHF. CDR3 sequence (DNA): TGTGCCAGCAGTGAGTCAAGGACCCTTGGGCCCCAGCATTTT.

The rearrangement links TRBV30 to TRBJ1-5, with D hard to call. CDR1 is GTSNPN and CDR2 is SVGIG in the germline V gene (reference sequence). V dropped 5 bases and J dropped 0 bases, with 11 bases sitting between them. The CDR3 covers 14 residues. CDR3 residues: CAWGFLNSNQPQHF. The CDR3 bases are TGTGCCTGGGGCTTCTTAAATAGCAATCAGCCCCAGCATTTT.

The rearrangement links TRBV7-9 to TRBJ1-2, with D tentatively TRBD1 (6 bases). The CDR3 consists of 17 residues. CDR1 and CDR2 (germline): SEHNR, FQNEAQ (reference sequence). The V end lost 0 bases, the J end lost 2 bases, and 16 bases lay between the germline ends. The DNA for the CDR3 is TGTGCCAGCAGCTTAGCCGTGGACAGAAACCAGAACTATGGCTACACCTTC. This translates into CASSLAVDRNQNYGYTF.

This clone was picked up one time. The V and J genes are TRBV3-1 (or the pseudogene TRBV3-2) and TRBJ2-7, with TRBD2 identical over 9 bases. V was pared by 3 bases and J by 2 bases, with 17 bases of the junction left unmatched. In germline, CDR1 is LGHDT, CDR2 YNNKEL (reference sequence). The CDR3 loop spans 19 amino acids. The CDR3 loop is CASSQGTSPLGRPTYEQYF. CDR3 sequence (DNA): TGTGCCAGCAGCCAGGGGACTAGCCCACTCGGGAGGCCTACCTACGAGCAGTACTTC.

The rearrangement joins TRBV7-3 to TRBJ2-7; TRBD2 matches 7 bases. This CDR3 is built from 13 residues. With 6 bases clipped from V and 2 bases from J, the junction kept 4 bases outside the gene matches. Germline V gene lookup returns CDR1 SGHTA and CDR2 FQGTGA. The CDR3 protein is CASSRGETYEQYF. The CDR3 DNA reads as TGTGCCAGCAGTCGGGGGGAGACCTACGAGCAGTACTTC. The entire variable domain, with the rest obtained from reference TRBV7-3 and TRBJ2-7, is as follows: GAGVSQTPSNKVTEKGKYVELRCDPISGHTALYWYRQSLGQGPEFLIYFQGTGAADDSGLPNDRFFAVRPEGSVSTLKIQRTERGDSAVYLCASSRGETYEQYFGPGTRLTVT.

CDR3 region: CAWSQGRSNQPQHF. In DNA, the CDR3 is TGTGCCTGGAGCCAGGGACGAAGCAATCAGCCCCAGCATTTT. This rearrangement joins TRBV30 to TRBJ1-5; D might be TRBD1 (5 bases). CDR3 length: 14 amino acids. Per the germline V gene, CDR1 is GTSNPN and CDR2 is SVGIG (reference sequence). The ends were cut back, 3 bases at V and 1 base at J, with 10 bases in the middle.

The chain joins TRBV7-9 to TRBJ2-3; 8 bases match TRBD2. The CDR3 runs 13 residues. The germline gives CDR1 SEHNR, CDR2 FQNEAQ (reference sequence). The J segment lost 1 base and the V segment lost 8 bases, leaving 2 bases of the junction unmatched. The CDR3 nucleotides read TGTGCCAGCCCGCGGGGGGGCACAGATACGCAGTATTTT. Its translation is CASPRGGTDTQYF.

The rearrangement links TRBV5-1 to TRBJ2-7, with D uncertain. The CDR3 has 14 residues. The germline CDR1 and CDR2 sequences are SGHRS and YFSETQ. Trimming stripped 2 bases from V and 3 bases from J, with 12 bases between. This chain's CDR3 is CASSFGLSGYEQYF. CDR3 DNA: TGCGCCAGCAGCTTCGGTCTGTCGGGCTACGAGCAGTACTTC.

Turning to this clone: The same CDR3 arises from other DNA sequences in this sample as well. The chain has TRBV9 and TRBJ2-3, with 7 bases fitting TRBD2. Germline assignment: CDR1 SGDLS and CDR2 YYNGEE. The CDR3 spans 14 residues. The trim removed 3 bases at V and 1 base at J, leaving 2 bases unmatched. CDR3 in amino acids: CASSATSGTDTQYF. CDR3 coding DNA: TGTGCCAGCAGCGCTACTAGCGGCACAGATACGCAGTATTTT.

In DNA, the CDR3 is TGTGCCAGCAGCTTAGTTTCAGGGCAGCCCCAGCATTTT. It yields the protein CASSLVSGQPQHF. The chain has TRBV11-2 and TRBJ1-5; D may be TRBD1 (5 bases). The CDR3 is 13 amino acids. Trimming removed 1 base at V and 7 bases at J, with 8 bases between. CDR1 and CDR2 from the germline V gene are SGHAT and FQNNGV.

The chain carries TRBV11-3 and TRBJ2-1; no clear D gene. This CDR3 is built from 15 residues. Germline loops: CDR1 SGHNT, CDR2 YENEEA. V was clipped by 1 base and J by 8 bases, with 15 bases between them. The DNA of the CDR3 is TGTGCCAGCAGCTTAGGGTTGGCCACAGTCGATGAGCAGTTCTTC. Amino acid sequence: CASSLGLATVDEQFF.